The TCR beta chain under discussion was sequenced for a study of OX40 agonist ivuxolimab in advanced cancers. Using immunoSEQ multiplex PCR, the repertoire was profiled, and TCRdb retains in-frame clones only, with some absent. This table has fewer than 85,000 clones, 70% to 85% appearing once. This CDR3 spans 14 amino acids. V was pared by 6 bases and J by 0 bases, with 5 bases of the junction left unmatched. Germline values: CDR1 MNHEY, CDR2 SMNVEV (reference sequence). This clone was counted once. The chain combines TRBV27 with TRBJ2-7; 7 bases align to TRBD1. The receptor comes from an adult with an advanced solid tumor such as melanoma, head and neck, liver or kidney cancer. The input for sequencing was CD4+ or CD8+ T cells sorted from blood, taken in a trial of the OX40 agonist ivuxolimab. This CDR3 reads CASRQGVTSYEQYF. The CDR3 DNA follows: TGTGCCAGCAGGCAGGGGGTGACCTCCTACGAGCAGTACTTC.